These 21 T cell receptor beta chains were all obtained from the same sample, sequenced in a study of blood T cell repertoires in COVID-19. Sequencing used immunoSEQ multiplex PCR; TCRdb keeps in-frame clones, though not all of them. Seen here are roughly 200,000 clones, about 75% observed once, and the top ten hold around 7.9%. Sequencing was done on a sample of peripheral blood. The receptor source for this set is a woman in her 50s with active or convalescent COVID-19.

The chain employs TRBV7-2 and TRBJ2-1, with 8 bases aligning to TRBD2. With V trimmed by 6 bases and J by 0 bases, 7 bases remained unmatched. The CDR3 loop spans 16 amino acids. From germline, CDR1 is SGHTA and CDR2 FQGNSA. The CDR3: CASSLSGTSSYNEQFF. In DNA form, the CDR3 reads TGTGCCAGCAGTCTTAGCGGGACTAGCTCCTACAATGAGCAGTTCTTC. Looking up the rest from reference TRBV7-2 and TRBJ2-1 gives the full variable domain: GAGVSQSPSNKVTEKGKDVELRCDPISGHTALYWYRQSLGQGLEFLIYFQGNSAPDKSGLPSDRFSAERTGGSVSTLTIQRTQQEDSAVYLCASSLSGTSSYNEQFFGPGTRLTVL.

The chain carries TRBV9 and TRBJ1-1; tentative D call: TRBD1 (6 bases). The CDR3 is 15 amino acids. CDR1 SGDLS and CDR2 YYNGEE come from the germline V gene. V was cut by 4 bases and J by 0 bases, with 13 bases left in between. The CDR3 sequence: CASSPRDNLNTEAFF. The CDR3 coding sequence is TGTGCCAGCAGCCCTAGGGACAACCTGAACACTGAAGCTTTCTTT.

The chain links TRBV6-1 to TRBJ2-1; 7 bases match TRBD1. The CDR3 is 13 amino acids. Germline-derived CDR1 and CDR2 are MNHNS and SASEGT. After removal of 3 bases from V and 9 bases from J, the junction contained 5 bases not matched to a gene. CDR3 nucleotide sequence: TGTGCCAGCAGTGATAACAGGGGTACTGAGCAGTTCTTC. Protein sequence: CASSDNRGTEQFF.

The chain joins TRBV5-1 to TRBJ1-5; D is unresolved. V lost 0 bases, J lost 4 bases, and 8 bases lay in between. Germline CDR1 is SGHRS and CDR2 is YFSETQ. The CDR3 covers 14 residues. The CDR3 sequence is CASSLDGRNQPQHF. CDR3 coding DNA: TGCGCCAGCAGCTTGGACGGGAGAAATCAGCCCCAGCATTTT.

This sequence joins TRBV5-6 and TRBJ1-2, with D perhaps matching TRBD1 (6 bases). Germline CDR1 reads SGHDT; CDR2 reads YYEEEE. The CDR3 is made up of 16 amino acids. Deletions cut 4 bases from V and 1 base from J, with 17 bases between. The chain's CDR3 is CASSVTGSVINYGYTF. The CDR3 nucleotides are TGTGCCAGCAGCGTTACAGGGTCGGTCATTAACTATGGCTACACCTTC.

V is TRBV7-2 and J is TRBJ2-3, with 12 bases that match TRBD2. CDR3 length: 16 residues. Trimming took 5 bases from V and 1 from J; bases not matched to a gene: 4. Germline V gene data show CDR1 as SGHTA and CDR2 as FQGNSA. CDR3 loop: CASSQLAGGGTDTQYF. In DNA form, the CDR3 reads TGTGCCAGCAGCCAACTAGCGGGGGGAGGCACAGATACGCAGTATTTT.

The CDR3 region is CAWDMGGRQPQHF. The CDR3 coding sequence is TGTGCCTGGGACATGGGGGGTAGGCAGCCCCAGCATTTT. The genes are TRBV30 and TRBJ1-5; tentative D call: TRBD1 (5 bases). CDR3 size: 13 residues. V lost 5 bases and J 7 bases, leaving 15 bases between the germline ends. Per the germline V gene, CDR1 is GTSNPN and CDR2 is SVGIG (reference sequence).

The J gene is TRBJ1-2, the V gene TRBV5-1; possible D gene TRBD1, 6 bases. Trimming took off 6 bases at V and 0 bases at J, with 12 bases between the two ends. Germline-derived CDR1 and CDR2 are SGHRS and YFSETQ. CDR3 size: 14 residues. The CDR3 DNA reads as TGCGCCAGCAACAGGGCTTCATCTAACTATGGCTACACCTTC. As protein: CASNRASSNYGYTF.

The chain couples TRBV30 to TRBJ2-7, with 7 bases aligning to TRBD1. Trimming at V came to 7 bases and at J to 1 base, leaving 4 bases not matched to a gene. CDR3 size: 12 residues. In germline, CDR1 is GTSNPN, CDR2 SVGIG (reference sequence). The CDR3 region is CAFNRGSYEQYF. The CDR3, as DNA: TGTGCCTTTAACAGGGGATCCTACGAGCAGTACTTC.

V usage is TRBV7-2 and J usage is TRBJ2-2; the match to TRBD1 covers 9 bases. The CDR3 runs to 17 residues. Germline V gene data show CDR1 as SGHTA and CDR2 as FQGNSA. The trim removed 1 base at V and 5 bases at J, leaving 8 bases unmatched. In DNA form, the CDR3 reads TGTGCCAGCAGCTTAGATCGGGGACAGGGCCGAACCGGGGAGCTGTTTTTT. Encoded protein: CASSLDRGQGRTGELFF.

The table lists this clone with a few counts. Compared with germline, one end of the junction differs, possibly owing to a read error. The chain combines TRBV6-2 or TRBV6-3 with TRBJ1-2; D is perhaps TRBD1 (6 bases). Germline lookup yields CDR1 MNHEY and CDR2 SVGEGT. The CDR3 has 11 residues. The CDR3 protein is CASSSPTGHNF. The CDR3 coding sequence is TGTGCCAGCAGTTCCCCCACGGGACATAACTTC.

This clone was recorded many times. V and J are TRBV4-1 and TRBJ1-3; 8 positions agree with TRBD1. The length of the CDR3 is 17 residues. V lost 3 bases, J lost 3 bases, and 10 bases stayed unmatched. Germline CDR1 is MGHRA and CDR2 is YSYEKL. CDR3: CASSHDALGQGGNTIYF. Written as DNA, the CDR3 is TGCGCCAGCAGCCACGATGCCCTCGGACAGGGTGGAAACACCATATATTTT.

This sequence joins TRBV6-5 and TRBJ2-3, with 9 bases that match TRBD2. V lost 7 bases to trimming and J lost 6 bases; unmatched junction nucleotides: 8. This CDR3 comprises 14 residues. The germline CDR1 and CDR2 sequences are MNHEY and SVGAGI. This CDR3 reads CASIPGLAIDTQYF. CDR3 DNA sequence: TGTGCCAGCATCCCGGGACTAGCCATTGATACGCAGTATTTT.

V gene TRBV29-1 combines with J gene TRBJ2-7; 9 bases are shared with TRBD1. The trim removed 1 base at V and 6 bases at J, leaving 1 base unmatched. Germline assignment: CDR1 SQVTM and CDR2 ANQGSEA. The CDR3 spans 12 residues. CDR3 DNA: TGCAGCGTTGAAGGGACAGGGGTCGAGCAGTACTTC. Translation gives CSVEGTGVEQYF.

This sequence joins TRBV11-2 and TRBJ2-5; D unresolved. CDR1 and CDR2 (germline): SGHAT, FQNNGV. The CDR3 totals 14 residues. Deletions cut 5 bases from V and 3 bases from J, with 13 bases between. DNA of the CDR3: TGTGCCAGCAGCCACCCCCCTGAGGAAGAGACCCAGTACTTC. Amino acid sequence: CASSHPPEEETQYF.

The chain employs TRBV24-1 and TRBJ1-1, with D possibly being TRBD1 (6 bases). V was clipped by 6 bases and J by 6 bases, with 13 bases between them. Germline CDR1 and CDR2: KGHDR and SFDVKD. The CDR3 extends over 13 amino acids. The CDR3 is CATSSTGRPEAFF. The CDR3 DNA is TGTGCCACCAGTTCAACAGGGAGACCTGAAGCTTTCTTT.

This chain connects TRBV6-6 to TRBJ1-3; 7 bases map to TRBD1. This CDR3 contains 15 residues. Germline lookup yields CDR1 MNHNY and CDR2 SVGAGI (reference sequence). V was clipped by 7 bases and J by 3 bases; unmatched bases: 9. The CDR3 DNA is TGTGCCAGCAACGTAACAGGGGCCAATGGAAACACCATATATTTT. This codes for CASNVTGANGNTIYF.

The chain couples TRBV2 to TRBJ2-1, with 7 bases aligning to TRBD2. CDR3 length: 11 amino acids. From germline, CDR1 is SNHLY and CDR2 FYNNEI. Trimming at V came to 8 bases and at J to 9 bases, leaving 4 bases not matched to a gene. CDR3 nucleotide sequence: TGTGCCAGCGTGGGGGGGACTGAGCAGTTCTTC. It encodes CASVGGTEQFF.

The gene calls are TRBV19 and TRBJ1-5; TRBD1 agrees at 7 bases. The V gene end was trimmed by 5 bases and the J gene end by 5 bases; junction bases not matched to a gene: 9. CDR3 length: 15 residues. The V gene's germline CDR1 is LNHDA and CDR2 SQIVND (reference sequence). Here the CDR3 DNA reads TGTGCCAGTAGTCCCCGGCGAGGGGGCGATCAGCCCCAGCATTTT. Protein: CASSPRRGGDQPQHF.

The rearrangement joins TRBV4-2 to TRBJ2-1, with 8 bases aligning to TRBD2. Trimming removed 4 bases from V and 6 bases from J; junction bases left unmatched: 8. This CDR3 region has 15 residues. The germline gives CDR1 LGHNA, CDR2 YNFKEQ. The DNA of the CDR3 is TGTGCCAGCAGCCCTTCAACGGGGGGGCCCAATGAGCAGTTCTTC. Translating it yields CASSPSTGGPNEQFF.

This clone was seen many times. This chain uses TRBV6-6 with TRBJ2-7; TRBD2 matches 7 bases. Germline V lookup: CDR1 MNHNY, CDR2 SVGAGI (reference sequence). V was clipped by 0 bases and J by 4 bases; unmatched bases: 3. The CDR3 spans 14 residues. Written as DNA, the CDR3 is TGTGCCAGCAGTTACTCGGGGGGGGAGTACGAGCAGTACTTC. It yields the protein CASSYSGGEYEQYF.